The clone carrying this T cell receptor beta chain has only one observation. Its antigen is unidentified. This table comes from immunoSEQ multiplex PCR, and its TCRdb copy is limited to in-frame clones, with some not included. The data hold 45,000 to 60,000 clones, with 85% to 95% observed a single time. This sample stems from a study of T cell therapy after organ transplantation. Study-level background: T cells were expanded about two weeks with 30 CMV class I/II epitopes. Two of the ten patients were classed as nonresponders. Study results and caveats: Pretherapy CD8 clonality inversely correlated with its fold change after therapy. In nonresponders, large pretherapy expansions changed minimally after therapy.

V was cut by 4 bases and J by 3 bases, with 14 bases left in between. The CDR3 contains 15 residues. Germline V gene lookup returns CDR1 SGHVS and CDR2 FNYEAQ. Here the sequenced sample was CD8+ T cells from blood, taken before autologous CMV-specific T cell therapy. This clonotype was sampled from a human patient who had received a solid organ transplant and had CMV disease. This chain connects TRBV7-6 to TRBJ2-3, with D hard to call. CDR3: CASSSDLPGTDTQYF. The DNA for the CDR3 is TGTGCCAGCAGCTCGGACCTGCCCGGGACAGATACGCAGTATTTT.